These T cell receptor beta chains were read from a single sample in a study of blood T cell repertoires in COVID-19. The data were produced by immunoSEQ multiplex PCR, yet TCRdb's version contains in-frame clones alone and is incomplete. The sample carries a few hundred thousand clones, under 85% recorded once. The sample was PBMCs or T cells enriched from blood (not recorded which). The receptor source for this set is a woman in her forties or fifties who had recovered from COVID-19. CDR3s include the opening cysteine and the closing phenylalanine or tryptophan. The order of the fields is clone size, J gene, D gene, V gene, CDR3 DNA, CDR3 protein. A D gene is named only where the DNA matches it firmly. Size is stated for part of the rows, as once, few or many counts, or as a class when the clone is expanded.

abundance: .; j_gene: TRBJ1-2; d_gene: TRBD1; v_gene: TRBV7-2; CDR3nt: TGTGCCAGCACCGACCCCGACAGGGCGGAAGGCTACACCTTC; CDR3aa: CASTDPDRAEGYTF
abundance: .; j_gene: TRBJ1-2; d_gene: TRBD1; v_gene: TRBV10-3; CDR3nt: TGTGCCACTAGCGGTGGACAGGGCCCTGACTACACCTTC; CDR3aa: CATSGGQGPDYTF
abundance: .; j_gene: TRBJ2-7; d_gene: TRBD2; v_gene: TRBV30; CDR3nt: TGTGCCTGGAGTGTAGGCGGGACTAGTAACAGCGAGCAGTACTTC; CDR3aa: CAWSVGGTSNSEQYF
abundance: .; j_gene: TRBJ1-1; d_gene: .; v_gene: TRBV5-5; CDR3nt: TGTGCCAGCAGCTTGGTGTCGGGGGGCGGCACTGAAGCTTTCTTT; CDR3aa: CASSLVSGGGTEAFF
abundance: .; j_gene: TRBJ1-1; d_gene: .; v_gene: TRBV18; CDR3nt: TGTGCCAGCTCTTCAGGGGAAAGCACTGAAGCTTTCTTT; CDR3aa: CASSSGESTEAFF
abundance: once; j_gene: TRBJ1-1; d_gene: .; v_gene: TRBV20-1; CDR3nt: TGCAGTGCTAGTCCGGACAGGAACACTGAAGCTTTCTTT; CDR3aa: CSASPDRNTEAFF
abundance: .; j_gene: TRBJ2-3; d_gene: TRBD1; v_gene: TRBV2; CDR3nt: TGTGCCACCAATTTACAGGGGATTGATGGAGATACGCAGTATTTT; CDR3aa: CATNLQGIDGDTQYF
abundance: .; j_gene: TRBJ2-2; d_gene: TRBD2; v_gene: TRBV30; CDR3nt: TGTGCCTGGACAGGACTAGGGACCGGGGAGCTGTTTTTT; CDR3aa: CAWTGLGTGELFF
abundance: .; j_gene: TRBJ2-1; d_gene: TRBD2; v_gene: TRBV6-2/TRBV6-3; CDR3nt: TGTGCCAGCAGTTACCCTAGCGGGGGAAATGAGCAGTTCTTC; CDR3aa: CASSYPSGGNEQFF
abundance: .; j_gene: TRBJ2-7; d_gene: TRBD2; v_gene: TRBV4-1; CDR3nt: TGCGCCAGCAGCCAAGGTAGCGGGGGGTACGAGCAGTACTTC; CDR3aa: CASSQGSGGYEQYF
abundance: .; j_gene: TRBJ1-2; d_gene: TRBD1; v_gene: TRBV18; CDR3nt: TGTGCCAGCTCACCGGGACAGGGCAACTATGGCTACACCTTC; CDR3aa: CASSPGQGNYGYTF
abundance: .; j_gene: TRBJ2-5; d_gene: TRBD2; v_gene: TRBV7-6; CDR3nt: TGTGCCAGCGGCAGCGGGGTTAAAGAGACCCAGTACTTC; CDR3aa: CASGSGVKETQYF
abundance: .; j_gene: TRBJ2-7; d_gene: .; v_gene: TRBV25-1; CDR3nt: TGTGCCACCGAACCGGGACAACGATCCTACGAGCAGTACTTC; CDR3aa: CATEPGQRSYEQYF
abundance: few; j_gene: TRBJ1-2; d_gene: .; v_gene: TRBV7-2; CDR3nt: TGTGCCAGCAGCTTCCTAGGTCTTAACTATGGCTACACCTTC; CDR3aa: CASSFLGLNYGYTF
abundance: .; j_gene: TRBJ1-1; d_gene: .; v_gene: TRBV6-2/TRBV6-3; CDR3nt: TGTGCCAGCAGTTACTCGAAACAGAGAATGAACACTGAAGCTTTCTTT; CDR3aa: CASSYSKQRMNTEAFF
abundance: .; j_gene: TRBJ1-4; d_gene: TRBD1; v_gene: TRBV11-3; CDR3nt: TGTGCCAGCAGCGCTAAGAACAGGGGAATTAATGAAAAACTGTTTTTT; CDR3aa: CASSAKNRGINEKLFF
abundance: .; j_gene: TRBJ2-6; d_gene: TRBD1; v_gene: TRBV7-9; CDR3nt: TGTGCCAGCAGCTTCGTGGGACAGGTGCTTAGTTCTGGGGCCAACGTCCTGACTTTC; CDR3aa: CASSFVGQVLSSGANVLTF
abundance: .; j_gene: TRBJ2-1; d_gene: .; v_gene: TRBV30; CDR3nt: TGTGCCTGGAGTGCCCGAGTTAATGAGCAGTTCTTC; CDR3aa: CAWSARVNEQFF
abundance: .; j_gene: TRBJ2-5; d_gene: TRBD1; v_gene: TRBV4-2; CDR3nt: TGTGCCAGCAGCCAAGATCGGGGACAGGGTGGTAAGACCCAGTACTTC; CDR3aa: CASSQDRGQGGKTQYF
abundance: .; j_gene: TRBJ2-5; d_gene: TRBD1; v_gene: TRBV9; CDR3nt: TGTGCCAGCAGCGAGGATCCAGGGGGCCAAGAGACCCAGTACTTC; CDR3aa: CASSEDPGGQETQYF
abundance: .; j_gene: TRBJ1-1; d_gene: TRBD1; v_gene: TRBV4-3; CDR3nt: TGCGCCAGCAGCCAATCCCCCGGGACAGGGTACACTGAAGCTTTCTTT; CDR3aa: CASSQSPGTGYTEAFF
abundance: .; j_gene: TRBJ1-2; d_gene: .; v_gene: TRBV18; CDR3nt: TGTGCCAGCTCACCCAGTAGGGACAATCGCTACACCTTC; CDR3aa: CASSPSRDNRYTF
abundance: .; j_gene: TRBJ1-2; d_gene: .; v_gene: TRBV7-9; CDR3nt: TGTGCCAGCAGCACCTGGGACACGGACGACTATGGCTACACCTTC; CDR3aa: CASSTWDTDDYGYTF
abundance: .; j_gene: TRBJ1-4; d_gene: TRBD1; v_gene: TRBV6-2/TRBV6-3; CDR3nt: TGTGCCAGCAGTTACACGGCGCCCAGGACAGGGGAACATGAAAAACTGTTTTTT; CDR3aa: CASSYTAPRTGEHEKLFF
abundance: .; j_gene: TRBJ2-7; d_gene: TRBD1; v_gene: TRBV18; CDR3nt: TGTGCCAGCTCATACGCGACAGGGGGCTACGAGCAGTACTTC; CDR3aa: CASSYATGGYEQYF
abundance: .; j_gene: TRBJ1-4; d_gene: TRBD1; v_gene: TRBV19; CDR3nt: TGTGCCAGTAGCATGCAGGGGGGAACTAATGAAAAACTGTTTTTT; CDR3aa: CASSMQGGTNEKLFF
abundance: once; j_gene: TRBJ1-6; d_gene: TRBD1; v_gene: TRBV11-2; CDR3nt: TGTGCCAGCAGCTTGGACAGGACCTATAATTCACCCCTCCACTTT; CDR3aa: CASSLDRTYNSPLHF
abundance: .; j_gene: TRBJ1-2; d_gene: TRBD1; v_gene: TRBV7-2; CDR3nt: TGTGCCGGCGAACAGGGGCTGGGTGGCTACACCTTC; CDR3aa: CAGEQGLGGYTF
abundance: few; j_gene: TRBJ1-2; d_gene: .; v_gene: TRBV7-2; CDR3nt: TGTGCCAGCAGCTCGACAGCACCCTATGGCTACACCTTC; CDR3aa: CASSSTAPYGYTF
abundance: .; j_gene: TRBJ1-1; d_gene: .; v_gene: TRBV7-9; CDR3nt: TGTGCCAGCAGCCCAACCCGGGGGTCGAACACTGAAGCTTTCTTT; CDR3aa: CASSPTRGSNTEAFF
abundance: .; j_gene: TRBJ2-1; d_gene: TRBD1; v_gene: TRBV5-1; CDR3nt: TGCGCCAGCAGCTTGGTGGGACAGTACTTCAATGAGCAGTTCTTC; CDR3aa: CASSLVGQYFNEQFF
abundance: .; j_gene: TRBJ1-2; d_gene: TRBD1; v_gene: TRBV4-3; CDR3nt: TGCGCCAGCAGCCAAGACTTCGGGACAGGGGCTAACTATGGCTACACCTTC; CDR3aa: CASSQDFGTGANYGYTF
abundance: few; j_gene: TRBJ2-7; d_gene: .; v_gene: TRBV6-2/TRBV6-3; CDR3nt: TGTGCCAGCAGTGACAGAACGCGAGAGTTAAGCTACGAGCAGTACTTC; CDR3aa: CASSDRTRELSYEQYF
abundance: .; j_gene: TRBJ1-4; d_gene: .; v_gene: TRBV7-2; CDR3nt: TGTGCCAGCAGCTTAGCCAGGGGCCATGAAAAACTGTTTTTT; CDR3aa: CASSLARGHEKLFF
abundance: .; j_gene: TRBJ2-3; d_gene: TRBD2; v_gene: TRBV5-4; CDR3nt: TGTGCCAGCAGCCAACTAGCGGGCCCCACAGATACGCAGTATTTT; CDR3aa: CASSQLAGPTDTQYF
abundance: .; j_gene: TRBJ1-4; d_gene: .; v_gene: TRBV5-6; CDR3nt: TGTGCCAGCAGCCAAACAGGGTTTACCTATGAAAAACTGTTTTTT; CDR3aa: CASSQTGFTYEKLFF
abundance: .; j_gene: TRBJ2-7; d_gene: .; v_gene: TRBV7-9; CDR3nt: TGTGCCAGCAGCTCCGAGACAGTTTTGCACTACGAGCAGTACTTC; CDR3aa: CASSSETVLHYEQYF
abundance: .; j_gene: TRBJ1-2; d_gene: .; v_gene: TRBV30; CDR3nt: TGTGCCTGTAACCGGGACACCTTCTATGGCTACACCTTC; CDR3aa: CACNRDTFYGYTF
abundance: .; j_gene: TRBJ1-6; d_gene: TRBD1; v_gene: TRBV4-3; CDR3nt: TGCGCCAGCAGCCAAGGGGGACAGTTAAATTCACCCCTCCACTTT; CDR3aa: CASSQGGQLNSPLHF
abundance: few; j_gene: TRBJ1-6; d_gene: TRBD1; v_gene: TRBV9; CDR3nt: TGTGCCAGCAGCCCCCAGGACAGGGTTAATTCACCCCTCCACTTT; CDR3aa: CASSPQDRVNSPLHF
abundance: .; j_gene: TRBJ1-1; d_gene: TRBD1; v_gene: TRBV30; CDR3nt: TGTGCCATGACAGGGGGGACTGAAGCTTTCTTT; CDR3aa: CAMTGGTEAFF
abundance: once; j_gene: TRBJ1-3; d_gene: .; v_gene: TRBV2; CDR3nt: TGTGCCAGCAGCATGAGGGTAGGAGGAAACACCATATATTTT; CDR3aa: CASSMRVGGNTIYF
abundance: once; j_gene: TRBJ1-3; d_gene: .; v_gene: TRBV5-1; CDR3nt: TGCGCCAGCAGCTTGGGGGACAATGGAAACACCATATATTTT; CDR3aa: CASSLGDNGNTIYF
abundance: .; j_gene: TRBJ1-1; d_gene: .; v_gene: TRBV6-1; CDR3nt: TGTGCCAGCAGTGAAGTTCAGGGAAACACTGAAGCTTTCTTT; CDR3aa: CASSEVQGNTEAFF
abundance: .; j_gene: TRBJ1-1; d_gene: .; v_gene: TRBV9; CDR3nt: TGTGCCAGCAGCGTAGGAGTGCGGGCGGCTGAAGCTTTCTTT; CDR3aa: CASSVGVRAAEAFF